These T cell receptor beta chains were read from a single sample in a study of spatial heterogeneity in lung cancer. TCRdb used MiXCR to reprocess the 5' RACE reads, holding one entry per CDR3 protein. This table holds thousands of distinct CDR3 sequences, about 10% found once. This specimen consisted of lung tumor tissue, obtained at surgery. These receptors were taken from a male donor with early-stage non-small cell lung cancer. The CDR3 runs from the conserved cysteine through the conserved F or W. The D gene is left open where the match is weak. Clone size appears in some rows only: once, few, many, or a class for an expanded clone.

j_call v_call d_call clone_size cdr3_nt cdr3_aa
TRBJ2-7 TRBV18 TRBD1 medium-sized TGTGCCAGCTCACGGAACCCTCCGGTCCCAGGGGGCGGCTACGAGCAGTACTTC CASSRNPPVPGGGYEQYF
TRBJ2-1 TRBV6-4 NA NA TGTGCCAGCAGTGACAGGGCGGGGGCCTCGAATGAGCAGTTCTTC CASSDRAGASNEQFF
TRBJ2-5 TRBV29-1 TRBD1 medium-sized TGCAGCGTTGAAGTCTGGGACAGGGGGGAAGAGACCCAGTACTTC CSVEVWDRGEETQYF
TRBJ1-5 TRBV7-8 NA NA TGTGCCAGCAGCCTGGAGCATAGGGCTGATCAGCCCCAGCATTTT CASSLEHRADQPQHF
TRBJ2-7 TRBV6-5 NA once TGTGCCAGCAGTTACTCTATGGGGAGCGAGCAGTACTTC CASSYSMGSEQYF
TRBJ2-3 TRBV20-1 NA medium-sized TGCAGTGCTAGGAAGCGGGGCACAGATACGCAGTATTTT CSARKRGTDTQYF
TRBJ2-7 TRBV7-2 TRBD2 large TGTGCCAGCAGCTTAGGGGCCCGGGGGGGCCCCCACGAGCAGTACTTC CASSLGARGGPHEQYF
TRBJ2-3 TRBV10-3 NA medium-sized TGTGCCATCAGTGAGTCGAGCGGGAGCACAGATACGCAGTATTTT CAISESSGSTDTQYF
TRBJ2-7 TRBV20-1 NA NA TGCAGTGCTAGAGGTTCGCGAGGGGGCTACGAGCAGTACTTC CSARGSRGGYEQYF
TRBJ1-2 TRBV7-2 TRBD1 medium-sized TGTGCCAGCAGCTTAGAAGGAGGACAGGGGGCCCCCTATTATGGCTACACCTTC CASSLEGGQGAPYYGYTF
TRBJ2-4 TRBV7-2 TRBD1 medium-sized TGTGCCAGCAGCTTCCCGGGACAGGGGGCGACTTATCTAGCCAAAAACATTCAGTACTTC CASSFPGQGATYLAKNIQYF
TRBJ2-1 TRBV30 NA many TGTGCCTGGAGACAGTACAATGAGCAGTTCTTC CAWRQYNEQFF
TRBJ2-2 TRBV10-2 TRBD2 medium-sized TGCGCCACCAGGAGCGGGACCAACACCGGGGAGCTGTTTTTT CATRSGTNTGELFF
TRBJ1-1 TRBV15 NA medium-sized TGTGCCACCAAAACTTGGAACACTGAAGCTTTCTTT CATKTWNTEAFF
TRBJ2-3 TRBV28 NA medium-sized TGTGCCAGCAGTTTTTTGGATACGCAGTATTTT CASSFLDTQYF
TRBJ1-4 TRBV7-2 TRBD1 medium-sized TGTGCCAGCAGCTTAGGTGGCAGGGGGATTGAAAAACTGTTTTTT CASSLGGRGIEKLFF
TRBJ2-1 TRBV12-3/TRBV12-4 NA NA TGTGCCAGCAGTGTAGTGGGGGGCGAAATCTCCTACAATGAGCAGTTCTTC CASSVVGGEISYNEQFF
TRBJ1-4 TRBV29-1 NA medium-sized TGCAGCGTTAAGTCAGCAACTAATGAAAAACTGTTTTTT CSVKSATNEKLFF
TRBJ1-1 TRBV11-2 NA medium-sized TGTGCCAGCAGCTCAGGGTCCGGCACTGAAGCTTTCTTT CASSSGSGTEAFF
TRBJ2-5 TRBV29-1 NA medium-sized TGCAGCGCCGAGGGGATTGTAGACCAAGAGACCCAGTACTTC CSAEGIVDQETQYF
TRBJ1-4 TRBV5-1 TRBD1 medium-sized TGCGCCAGCAGCTCTGGACAGGGGAGTGCTAATGAAAAACTGTTTTTT CASSSGQGSANEKLFF
TRBJ2-3 TRBV6-5 NA medium-sized TGTGCCAGCAGCCCGGGGACAGATACGCAGTATTTT CASSPGTDTQYF
TRBJ2-6 TRBV28 NA medium-sized TGTGCCAGCAGTCAACAGGTTTCTGGGGCCAACGTCCTGACTTTC CASSQQVSGANVLTF
TRBJ2-6 TRBV7-9 TRBD2 medium-sized TGTGCCAGCAGCGGGGAGGGAGTCCTGACTTTC CASSGEGVLTF
TRBJ1-5 TRBV2 NA medium-sized TGTGCCAGCACGAGGCTGAATAGCAATCAGCCCCAGCATTTT CASTRLNSNQPQHF
TRBJ2-5 TRBV5-1 NA medium-sized TGCGCCAGCAGCTTGGGCGGCGCTACTTCCCAGGAGACCCAGTACTTC CASSLGGATSQETQYF
TRBJ1-3 TRBV28 TRBD1 NA TGTGCCAGCAGTTTATATGGGACAGGGCTCGGAAACACCATATATTTT CASSLYGTGLGNTIYF
TRBJ2-7 TRBV10-2 TRBD1 many TGCGCCAGCAGTGAGTCGAAAACAGGGGGTCGCTACGAGCAGTACTTC CASSESKTGGRYEQYF
TRBJ1-3 TRBV30 NA many TGTGCCTGGACCCCAGGGCCTGGAAACACCATATATTTT CAWTPGPGNTIYF
TRBJ2-5 TRBV4-2 TRBD1 medium-sized TGTGCCAGCAGTCGTTTAGCAGGGGGCATTACGGAGACCCAGTACTTC CASSRLAGGITETQYF
TRBJ1-6 TRBV7-9 TRBD1 medium-sized TGTGCCAGCAGCTTACGGGACAGCCCCGCCGAAGTCCACTTT CASSLRDSPAEVHF
TRBJ2-7 TRBV27 NA NA TGTGCCAGCATGTTGCGGCCGTCCTACGAGCAGTACTTC CASMLRPSYEQYF
TRBJ1-5 TRBV6-5 NA many TGTGCCAGCAGGGGAGGAGGGAGCAATCAGCCCCAGCATTTT CASRGGGSNQPQHF
TRBJ1-2 TRBV6-5 NA NA TGTGCCAGCAGTTACGACAGCCTCGCTAACTATGGCTACACCTTC CASSYDSLANYGYTF
TRBJ2-1 TRBV29-1 NA many TGCAGCTTCGGTAGGCAACGGGTTTACAATGAGCAGTTCTTC CSFGRQRVYNEQFF
TRBJ2-5 TRBV6-6 TRBD1 medium-sized TGTGCCAGCATCCCGCCAGGGACAGCTGGGGAGACCCAGTACTTC CASIPPGTAGETQYF
TRBJ2-3 TRBV20-1 NA many TGCAGTGCCGATCATTTGGATACGCAGTATTTT CSADHLDTQYF
TRBJ2-5 TRBV20-1 NA medium-sized TGCAGTGCTAGAGATTGGGGTGCAGCCCAAGAGACCCAGTACTTC CSARDWGAAQETQYF
TRBJ2-4 TRBV12-3/TRBV12-4 NA medium-sized TGTGCCAGCAGTTTACACGGGGAGCCCAAAAACATTCAGTACTTC CASSLHGEPKNIQYF
TRBJ2-7 TRBV5-5 NA medium-sized TGTGCCAGCAGCTTGGCTTGGGACTACGAGCAGTACTTC CASSLAWDYEQYF
TRBJ2-1 TRBV6-5 NA medium-sized TGTGCCAGCAGGCGGCTGGGACACTACAATGAGCAGTTCTTC CASRRLGHYNEQFF
TRBJ1-5 TRBV6-2/TRBV6-3 TRBD1 many TGTGCCAGCAGTTCCGCAGGGACAGCCGGGAGGCCCCAGCATTTT CASSSAGTAGRPQHF
TRBJ1-4 TRBV7-8 NA NA TGTGCCAGCAGCTTAGTAGGGGCACCTAATGAAAAACTGTTTTTT CASSLVGAPNEKLFF